The 14 T cell receptor beta chains presented below share a single source sample, sequenced in a study of control samples from healthy donors and cancer patients. Sequencing used immunoSEQ multiplex PCR; TCRdb keeps in-frame clones, though not all of them. Seen here are some 130,000 clones, about nine tenths observed once, and the top ten hold over 9%. The sample comprised blood. The source is a man between 25 and 39 years old in good health.

The genes are TRBV27 and TRBJ1-1; TRBD1 is a possible D gene (5 bases). V was clipped by 5 bases and J by 3 bases, with 7 bases between them. The CDR3 runs 12 residues. The germline gives CDR1 MNHEY, CDR2 SMNVEV (reference sequence). CDR3 in amino acids: CASSGGYTEAFF. The CDR3, as DNA: TGTGCCAGCAGTGGGGGATACACTGAAGCTTTCTTT.

This chain connects TRBV24-1 to TRBJ1-2; TRBD1 agrees at 10 bases. The CDR3 sequence is 19 residues long. Germline CDR1 and CDR2: KGHDR and SFDVKD. The trim removed 2 bases at V and 2 bases at J, leaving 13 bases unmatched. The chain's CDR3 is CATSDSPRDRGGSNYGYTF. In nucleotides, the CDR3 is TGTGCCACCAGTGATTCGCCCCGGGACAGGGGCGGTTCAAACTATGGCTACACCTTC.

This chain's CDR3 is CASSEATPRVLTF. CDR3 nucleotides: TGTGCCAGCAGTGAAGCTACACCCAGAGTCCTGACTTTC. The V and J genes are TRBV2 and TRBJ2-6; D gene uncertain. Looked up from germline, CDR1 is SNHLY and CDR2 is FYNNEI. Trimming removed 0 bases at V and 13 bases at J, with 10 bases between. The CDR3 has 13 residues.

The chain recombines TRBV6-6 with TRBJ2-1; 14 bases are shared with TRBD2. CDR1 and CDR2 from the germline V gene are MNHNY and SVGAGI (reference sequence). The CDR3 has 15 amino acids. V shed 6 bases, J shed 10 bases, and the junction held 8 bases outside the gene matches. The CDR3 spells CASSVGTSGSGEQFF. The DNA for the CDR3 is TGTGCCAGCAGCGTCGGGACTAGCGGGAGTGGCGAGCAGTTCTTC.

This chain links TRBV5-6 with TRBJ2-2, with 7 bases matching TRBD1. The length of the CDR3 is 14 residues. Germline CDR1 reads SGHDT; CDR2 reads YYEEEE. J lost 5 bases, V lost 4 bases, and 5 bases had no gene match. The CDR3 sequence is CASSQTGKTGELFF. The CDR3 DNA reads TGTGCCAGCAGCCAGACAGGGAAAACCGGGGAGCTGTTTTTT.

This chain links TRBV19 with TRBJ2-7, with 7 bases fitting TRBD1. With V trimmed by 4 bases and J by 4 bases, 10 bases remained unmatched. This CDR3 contains 15 residues. CDR1 is LNHDA, CDR2 SQIVND, per germline (reference sequence). The CDR3 sequence: CASSKRQGSGYEQYF. In DNA form, the CDR3 reads TGTGCCAGTAGTAAGAGACAGGGAAGCGGTTACGAGCAGTACTTC.

This chain joins TRBV7-9 and TRBJ2-3, with D hard to call. Germline V gives CDR1 SEHNR, CDR2 FQNEAQ (reference sequence). The CDR3 length is 11 residues. V was shortened by 5 bases and J by 6 bases, with 6 bases between the two germline ends. As DNA, the CDR3 is TGTGCCAGCAGCCAGAGGGATACGCAGTATTTT. Its translation: CASSQRDTQYF.

This chain connects TRBV28 to TRBJ2-2; unclear D gene. The V end was cut by 3 bases, the J end by 8 bases, with 7 bases between. The length of the CDR3 is 12 residues. In germline, CDR1 is MDHEN, CDR2 SYDVKM. The chain's CDR3 is CASSLPAGELFF. As DNA, the CDR3 is TGTGCCAGCAGTTTGCCAGCGGGGGAGCTGTTTTTT.

This clone is a singleton in its sample. V usage is TRBV30 and J usage is TRBJ2-3; 8 bases fit TRBD2. The CDR3 covers 12 residues. CDR1 GTSNPN and CDR2 SVGIG come from the germline V gene (reference sequence). This CDR3 is CATAGDADTQYF. CDR3 nucleotides: TGTGCTACAGCGGGAGACGCAGATACGCAGTATTTT.

The CDR3 nucleotides are TGTGCCAGCAGCCAAGTGCAGGGTTCGGGGTGGCCGGGCTCCTACAATGAGCAGTTCTTC. Amino acids: CASSQVQGSGWPGSYNEQFF. The genes are TRBV14 and TRBJ2-1, with D possibly being TRBD1 or TRBD2 (5 bases each). The CDR3 sequence is 20 residues long. The V gene lost 1 base and the J gene lost 0 bases, with 22 bases spanning the gap. Germline CDR1 reads SGHDN; CDR2 reads FVKESK.

The V gene is TRBV30, the J gene TRBJ2-7, with 11 nucleotides matching TRBD2. The V gene end was trimmed by 5 bases and the J gene end by 2 bases; junction bases not matched to a gene: 8. The CDR3 sequence is 15 residues long. The germline CDR1 and CDR2 sequences are GTSNPN and SVGIG (reference sequence). Here the CDR3 DNA reads TGTGCCTGGGCGGTCGGGACTAGCGGACCCTACGAGCAGTACTTC. Translated, it gives CAWAVGTSGPYEQYF.

The CDR3 spells CASSQQAAMGSYEQYF. The CDR3, as DNA: TGTGCCAGCAGCCAACAAGCGGCAATGGGCTCCTACGAGCAGTACTTC. The rearrangement uses TRBV4-2 and TRBJ2-7, with D tentatively TRBD2 (5 bases). This CDR3 spans 16 amino acids. Trimming removed 2 bases at V and 0 bases at J, with 14 bases between. The germline V gene has CDR1 LGHNA and CDR2 YNFKEQ.

This clone was observed a handful of times. The V call is TRBV28, the J call TRBJ1-6; the D gene is possibly TRBD1 (5 bases). Trimming cost V 7 bases and J 12 bases, with 13 bases left between them. Germline CDR1 and CDR2: MDHEN and SYDVKM. The CDR3 runs to 12 residues. This CDR3 reads CASTRQFLPLHF. CDR3 DNA sequence: TGTGCCAGCACCAGACAGTTCTTACCCCTCCACTTT.

The chain combines TRBV7-2 with TRBJ2-7, with D tentatively TRBD1 (6 bases). CDR1 and CDR2 from the germline V gene are SGHTA and FQGNSA. V was cut by 1 base and J by 4 bases, with 14 bases left in between. This CDR3 has 15 amino acids. The DNA for the CDR3 is TGTGCCAGCAGCTTAGTAGGACAGACTAATTACGAGCAGTACTTC. It specifies CASSLVGQTNYEQYF.